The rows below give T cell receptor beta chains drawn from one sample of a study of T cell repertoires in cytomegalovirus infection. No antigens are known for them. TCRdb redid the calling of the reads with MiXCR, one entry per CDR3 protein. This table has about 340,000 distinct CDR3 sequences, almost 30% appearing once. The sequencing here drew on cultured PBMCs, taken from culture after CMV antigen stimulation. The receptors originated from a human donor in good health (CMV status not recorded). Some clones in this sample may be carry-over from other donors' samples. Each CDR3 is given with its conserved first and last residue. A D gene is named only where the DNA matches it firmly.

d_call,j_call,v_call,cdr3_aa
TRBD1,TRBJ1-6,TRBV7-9,CASSLAGTDNSPLHF
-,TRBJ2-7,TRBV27,CASSDYRDNSHPSYEQYF
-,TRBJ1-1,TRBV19,CASSIDLEAFF
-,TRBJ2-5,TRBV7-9,CASSPLLGPAETQYF
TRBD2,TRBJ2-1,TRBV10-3,CAIREPTSGGYNEQFF
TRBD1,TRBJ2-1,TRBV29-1,CSVGQASWDNEQFF
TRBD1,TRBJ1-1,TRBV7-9,CASSLGQGARTEAFF
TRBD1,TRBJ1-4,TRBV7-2,CASSFGTGYEKLFF
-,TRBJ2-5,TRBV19,CASTPGLPPGTQYF
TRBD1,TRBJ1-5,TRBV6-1,CASSVGQGYRQPQHF
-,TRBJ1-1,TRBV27,CASSLMPGQFMNTEAFF
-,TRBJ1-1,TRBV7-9,CASSPPSRGVNTEAFF
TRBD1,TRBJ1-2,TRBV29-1,CSAEQTGQYGYTF
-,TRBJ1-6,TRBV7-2,CASSARTYNSPLHF
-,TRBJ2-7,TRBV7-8,CASSLAETLDEQYF
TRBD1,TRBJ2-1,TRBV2,CASSVWGQGSENYNEQFF
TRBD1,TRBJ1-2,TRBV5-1,CASSGTGRTLF
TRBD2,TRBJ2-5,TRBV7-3,CASSLQRGGPETQYF
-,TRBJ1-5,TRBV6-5,CASSYRGGSNQPQHF
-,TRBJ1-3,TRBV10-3,CAIAGAIANGNTIYF
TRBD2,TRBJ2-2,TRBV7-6,CASSLDGLAGTGELFF
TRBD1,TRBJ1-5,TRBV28,CASKDIKGATSQPQHF
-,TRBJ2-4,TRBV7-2,CASSLARPGLPNIQYF
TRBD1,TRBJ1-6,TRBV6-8,CASSRTGGNYNSPLHF
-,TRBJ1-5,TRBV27,CASSKKGGNQPQHF
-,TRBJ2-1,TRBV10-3,CAISEEGTWGGAPYNEQFF
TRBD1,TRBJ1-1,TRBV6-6,CASTGGRDRDTEAFF
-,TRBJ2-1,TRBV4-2,CASSQDWGGTRKQFF
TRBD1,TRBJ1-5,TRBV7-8,CASSLAIRDRGNQPQHF
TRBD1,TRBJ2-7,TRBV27,CASSLTGVSYEQYF
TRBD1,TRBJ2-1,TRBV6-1,CASNRQGAFKFF
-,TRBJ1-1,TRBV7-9,CASSLEGAQHEAFF
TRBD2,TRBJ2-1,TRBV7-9,CASSVLAGGSNEQFF
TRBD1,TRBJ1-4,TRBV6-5,CASRRTGTTNEKLFF
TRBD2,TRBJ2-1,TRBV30,CAWRGAGGDNEQFF
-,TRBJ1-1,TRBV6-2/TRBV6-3,CASTPFREYTEAFF
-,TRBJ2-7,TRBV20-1,CSARLPGRSPYEQYF
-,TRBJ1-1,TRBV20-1,CSAMRGGEGTEAFF
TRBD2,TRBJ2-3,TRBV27,CASSFSPGLAGPDTQYF
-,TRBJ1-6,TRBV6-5,CASARGRYNSPLHF
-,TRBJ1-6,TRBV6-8,CASRRQDNSPLHF
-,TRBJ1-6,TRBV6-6,CASRNHLADNSPLHF
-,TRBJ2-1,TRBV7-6,CASSLWGEQFF
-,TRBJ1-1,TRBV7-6,CASSLAGKREAFF
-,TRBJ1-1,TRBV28,CASSPTRGFVSSPNTEAFF
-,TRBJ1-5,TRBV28,CASSPLDRYSNQPQHF
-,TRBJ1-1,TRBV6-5,CASSYSLLLPEAFF
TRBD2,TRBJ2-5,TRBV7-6,CASSLSSGSGETQYF
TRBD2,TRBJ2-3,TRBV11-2,CASSFSSGNTQYF
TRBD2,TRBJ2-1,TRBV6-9,CASRTRGTSASSSSYNEQFF
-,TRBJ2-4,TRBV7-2,CASSLRQNIQYF
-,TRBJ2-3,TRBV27,CASNHGAKKDTQYF
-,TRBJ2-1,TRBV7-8,CASSFLRGQGYNEQFF
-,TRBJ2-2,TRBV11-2,CASSLVGGPTGELFF
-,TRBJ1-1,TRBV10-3,CAISGHGANTEAFF